This TCR beta chain was retrieved from a study of blood T cell repertoires in COVID-19. About the study: The samples span acute and convalescent COVID-19 from the United States, Italy and Spain. T cells, B-cell-depleted T cells, or PBMCs supplied cDNA or gDNA.

The CDR3 length is 14 residues. From germline, CDR1 is LGHNA and CDR2 YNFKEQ. V was cut by 5 bases and J by 4 bases, with 11 bases left in between. As processed by the authors: Nucleated cell number was recorded as an estimate derived from reference gene primer amplification. The method was immunoSEQ multiplex PCR; TCRdb's version includes in-frame clones alone and lacks a portion of them. From that table come the V and J calls and clone size; the DNA was used to work out D and trimming. The data contain about 240,000 clones, approximately 87% of them seen just once; the ten biggest clones take up less than 8%.

This sequence was found in a man in his sixties with acute or convalescent COVID-19. This sequence joins TRBV4-2 and TRBJ1-4, with D unresolved. What was sequenced was peripheral blood. The CDR3 protein is CASSFGRLNEKLFF. Here the CDR3 DNA reads TGTGCCAGCAGCTTCGGTAGACTTAATGAAAAACTGTTTTTT.